This T cell receptor beta chain was recorded in a study of beta chain features in type 1 diabetes. About the research overall: Cell yields, gender and age were similar in healthy donors and patients.

This clone has more than one count but fewer than ten. The CDR3 contains 14 residues. Germline V lookup: CDR1 SGHVS, CDR2 FQNEAQ. V lost 3 bases to trimming and J lost 4 bases, with 12 bases between them. The authors reverse transcribed all of the isolated RNA, so sequencing captured expressed TCRB transcripts. Measured with immunoSEQ multiplex PCR; TCRdb has only the in-frame clones, and not every one. In the table there are hundreds of thousands of clones, around 7.6% of which are singletons. The chain uses TRBV7-8 and TRBJ1-2; D is unclear. The sequenced sample consisted of central memory CD4+ T cells from blood. This receptor was identified in a woman under 30 in good health. The CDR3 sequence is CASSFEGIIYGYTF. The DNA for the CDR3 is TGTGCCAGCAGCTTTGAGGGAATTATCTATGGCTACACCTTC.